The 21 T cell receptor beta chains below all came from one sample that was sequenced in a study of response to subunit inactivated influenza vaccine. A single record per CDR3 protein comes from TCRdb applying MiXCR to the RT-PCR reads. Among approximately 310,000 distinct CDR3 sequences listed, less than 25% were seen once. The material sequenced was PBMCs from blood, taken roughly 20 months after vaccination. The receptors come from a man in his fifties or sixties who received an inactivated influenza vaccine.

The sample holds many counts of this clonotype. The genes are TRBV4-1 and TRBJ1-1; perhaps TRBD1 as D (5 bases). Germline assignment: CDR1 MGHRA and CDR2 YSYEKL. The CDR3 length is 20 residues. V lost 0 bases, J lost 1 base, and 24 bases lay in between. This CDR3 reads CASSQDRRRLPGPRNTEAFF. CDR3 DNA sequence: TGCGCCAGCAGCCAAGATAGGAGGAGACTACCGGGACCCCGGAACACTGAAGCTTTCTTT.

There are a few counts of this clonotype. This chain uses TRBV6-2 or TRBV6-3 with TRBJ2-2, with 7 bases matching TRBD1. Germline assignment: CDR1 MNHEY and CDR2 SVGEGT. V dropped 6 bases and J dropped 5; count of bases not matched to a gene: 9. There are 15 residues in the CDR3. CDR3 protein: CASSPTGARTGELFF. CDR3 nucleotides: TGTGCCAGCAGCCCTACAGGGGCGAGAACCGGGGAGCTGTTTTTT.

The V call is TRBV12-3 or TRBV12-4, the J call TRBJ1-4; 8 nucleotides agree with TRBD1. Germline trimming cut 1 base from V and 12 bases from J; bases unmatched to any gene: 25. The CDR3 is made up of 20 amino acids. CDR3 sequence reads: CASSLDRGLVGTGQGEELFF. The CDR3 DNA sequence: TGTGCCAGCAGTTTAGATCGGGGGTTAGTGGGGACAGGCCAAGGGGAAGAACTGTTTTTT.

There are a few counts of this clonotype. CDR3 bases: TGCAGTGCCTGGAGGGAGACCCAGTACTTC. Protein product: CSAWRETQYF. This chain joins TRBV20-1 and TRBJ2-5; a weak D match, TRBD2 (5 bases). CDR1 is DFQATT and CDR2 is SNEGSKA in the germline V gene (reference sequence). Trimming removed 6 bases at V and 5 bases at J, with 7 bases between. This CDR3 comprises 10 residues.

The chain has TRBV7-6 and TRBJ2-1, with D uncertain. CDR3 length: 12 amino acids. Germline values: CDR1 SGHVS, CDR2 FNYEAQ. V gave up 5 bases and J gave up 8 bases, with 10 bases separating them. The CDR3, as DNA: TGTGCCAGCAGCCCCTCGGTGGATGAGCAGTTCTTC. As protein: CASSPSVDEQFF.

This clonotype appeared a few times. The chain uses TRBV11-2 and TRBJ1-1; TRBD1 is a possible D gene (5 bases). V was shortened by 5 bases and J by 4 bases, with 11 bases between the two germline ends. Germline loops: CDR1 SGHAT, CDR2 FQNNGV. CDR3 length: 13 residues. The CDR3 region has the DNA TGTGCCAGCAGCCCCGAGCAGGGCACTGAAGCTTTCTTT. This encodes CASSPEQGTEAFF.

V is TRBV29-1 and J is TRBJ2-7, with 9 bases fitting TRBD1. In germline, CDR1 is SQVTM, CDR2 ANQGSEA. The V gene end was trimmed by 7 bases and the J gene end by 2 bases; junction bases not matched to a gene: 9. The CDR3 spans 14 residues. CDR3 amino acids: CSAQQGASAYEQYF. CDR3 sequence (DNA): TGCAGCGCACAACAGGGGGCAAGCGCCTACGAGCAGTACTTC.

This clonotype occurred a few times. The chain carries TRBV7-2 and TRBJ2-2, with TRBD1 matching 8 bases. J lost 7 bases, V lost 4 bases, and 8 bases had no gene match. From germline, CDR1 is SGHTA and CDR2 FQGNSA. CDR3 length equals 15 residues. This chain's CDR3 is CASSSPDRVFGELFF. The CDR3 nucleotides are TGTGCCAGCAGCTCACCGGACAGGGTTTTCGGGGAGCTGTTTTTT.

The chain recombines TRBV20-1 with TRBJ2-3; 14 bases map to TRBD2. The trim removed 5 bases at V and 6 bases at J, leaving 7 bases unmatched. Per germline, CDR1 DFQATT and CDR2 SNEGSKA (reference sequence). The CDR3 runs to 15 residues. The CDR3 nucleotides read TGCAGTGCTCGACGGACTAGCGGGAGGTCGGATACGCAGTATTTT. It specifies CSARRTSGRSDTQYF.

The gene calls are TRBV7-9 and TRBJ1-1; D remains unclear. CDR3 length equals 11 residues. Germline V gene lookup returns CDR1 SEHNR and CDR2 FQNEAQ (reference sequence). V lost 2 bases to trimming and J lost 3 bases, with 1 base between them. The CDR3 DNA is TGTGCCAGCAGCTTATACACTGAAGCTTTCTTT. Protein sequence: CASSLYTEAFF.

This rearrangement joins TRBV6-2 or TRBV6-3 to TRBJ1-6; a possible D gene is TRBD1 (6 bases). The germline V and J ends were trimmed by 2 bases and 7 bases, with 18 bases remaining between them. The CDR3 contains 17 residues. Germline V gene sequence: CDR1 MNHEY, CDR2 SVGEGT. In nucleotides, the CDR3 is TGTGCCAGCAGTTACGAGGCAAACAGGGCATGGAATTCACCCCTCCACTTT. Encoded protein: CASSYEANRAWNSPLHF.

This chain connects TRBV20-1 to TRBJ1-2; TRBD1 might be the D (6 bases). Germline assignment: CDR1 DFQATT and CDR2 SNEGSKA (reference sequence). The CDR3 extends over 14 amino acids. V lost 5 bases to trimming and J lost 3 bases, with 16 bases between them. In DNA, the CDR3 is TGCAGTGCTCCCGGGACAAACCGTGACTATGGCTACACCTTC. It codes for CSAPGTNRDYGYTF.

This clonotype was counted at least ten times. The chain is built from TRBV12-3 or TRBV12-4 and TRBJ2-2; 11 nucleotides align to TRBD2. The CDR3 sequence is 16 residues long. V lost 4 bases, J lost 2 bases, and 3 bases stayed unmatched. CDR3 bases: TGTGCCAGCAGTTGGGGACTAGCGGCCAACACCGGGGAGCTGTTTTTT. Its translation is CASSWGLAANTGELFF.

Only a few counts were recorded for this clonotype. The V call is TRBV28, the J call TRBJ1-5; D not resolved. Germline V gene lookup returns CDR1 MDHEN and CDR2 SYDVKM. CDR3 length equals 15 residues. The V end lost 5 bases, the J end lost 0 bases, and 11 bases lay between the germline ends. DNA of the CDR3: TGTGCCAGCAGTAGATTCAAATATAGCAATCAGCCCCAGCATTTT. It is translated as CASSRFKYSNQPQHF.

This clonotype has at least ten counts. J is TRBJ1-6 and V is TRBV5-1; TRBD1 agrees at 8 bases. The germline gives CDR1 SGHRS, CDR2 YFSETQ. V shed 4 bases, J shed 7 bases, and the junction held 4 bases outside the gene matches. This CDR3 is 14 amino acids long. In nucleotides, the CDR3 is TGCGCCAGCAGCCAAGACAGGGGAAATTCACCCCTCCACTTT. Translated: CASSQDRGNSPLHF.

The chain combines TRBV7-8 with TRBJ2-7, with 8 nucleotides matching TRBD2. Germline V lookup: CDR1 SGHVS, CDR2 FQNEAQ. CDR3 size: 17 residues. Trimming cost V 1 base and J 3 bases; bases outside gene matches: 11. This chain's CDR3 is CASSLGAIAGGVYEQYF. In nucleotides, the CDR3 is TGTGCCAGCAGCTTAGGGGCTATTGCGGGGGGCGTCTACGAGCAGTACTTC.

The chain links TRBV12-3 or TRBV12-4 to TRBJ2-3; the D gene is possibly TRBD2 (6 bases). CDR3 size: 14 residues. V was cut by 7 bases and J by 6 bases, with 17 bases left in between. CDR3 protein: CASKNYLRGDTQYF. For the CDR3, the DNA is TGTGCCAGCAAAAACTACCTCCGGGGGGATACGCAGTATTTT.

This clonotype was picked up many times. The chain employs TRBV4-2 and TRBJ1-2; 7 bases agree with TRBD1. The germline V gene has CDR1 LGHNA and CDR2 YNFKEQ. J lost 6 bases, V lost 0 bases, and 22 bases had no gene match. The CDR3 sequence is 20 residues long. CDR3 amino acids: CASSQELGYGVIRGRDGYTF. For the CDR3, the DNA is TGTGCCAGCAGCCAAGAATTGGGGTACGGGGTGATAAGGGGGCGCGATGGCTACACCTTC.

The gene calls are TRBV6-2 or TRBV6-3 and TRBJ2-5; 13 nucleotides line up with TRBD2. The CDR3 has 15 residues. CDR1 and CDR2 from the germline V gene are MNHEY and SVGEGT. The V and J ends lost 6 bases and 4 bases, in that order; junction bases with no gene match: 5. The CDR3 loop reads CASRRTSGRGETQYF. CDR3 DNA: TGTGCCAGCAGACGCACTAGCGGGAGGGGAGAGACCCAGTACTTC.

This clonotype was found a few times. The chain recombines TRBV3-1 with TRBJ2-1, with 12 bases lining up with TRBD2. V lost 1 base, J lost 4 bases, and 11 bases stayed unmatched. This CDR3 comprises 19 residues. Looked up from germline, CDR1 is LGHDT and CDR2 is YNNKEL (reference sequence). CDR3 sequence (DNA): TGTGCCAGCAGCCAAGGGGCCCTGAGGACTAGCGGGGCTTACAATGAGCAGTTCTTC. Its translation: CASSQGALRTSGAYNEQFF.

This clonotype was recorded many times. The chain carries TRBV21-1 and TRBJ1-2. TRBV21-1 has pseudogene status. The CDR3 runs to 15 residues. The CDR3 loop is CASSKALWGKYGYTF. CDR3 DNA sequence: TGTGCCAGCAGCAAAGCGCTTTGGGGAAAATATGGCTACACCTTC.